The entry below describes one T cell receptor (beta chain). The junction does not match germline at one end; this may be a read error. Unsorted bulk tissue (roughly 17-33 mg) underwent RNA and DNA co-extraction. Per germline, CDR1 SQVTM and CDR2 ANQGSEA. The CDR3 length is 14 residues. Total RNA (roughly 0.45 ug) served as template for TCR beta cDNA synthesis primed by a constant-region primer. Libraries for TCR beta were built through three nested multiplex PCR rounds, which together made up a slightly modified ARM-PCR procedure. A C-beta reverse primer was combined with TRBV1-TRBV30 forward primers in the first two PCR rounds, and each round had approximately 9 cycles. Each CDR3 protein gets one entry after TCRdb re-called the multiplex PCR reads with MiXCR. The sample shows some 30,000 distinct CDR3 sequences, 76% of them seen only once. The data were taken from a study of tumor-infiltrating lymphocytes in primary liver carcinoma. Study summary: Productive TCRbeta read yields ran from roughly 3.65 to 7.13 million per sample and were similar between tissues.

This chain joins TRBV29-1 and TRBJ2-1; D possibly corresponds to TRBD2 (5 bases). Sequenced sample: liver tumor tissue from sampling region 5. Subset in this sample: tumor region T5, tumor centre. The clonotype originates from a man aged 35 to 55 with primary liver carcinoma and hepatitis B virus infection. CDR3 bases: TGCAGCGTTGCGGCTAGCAGAATGTACAATGAGCACTTCTTC. Residues: CSVAASRMYNEHFF.